The 17 T cell receptor beta chains reported below all come from one sample, sequenced in a study of T-cell memory formation after mild COVID-19. TCRdb reprocessed the 5' RACE reads with MiXCR, giving one entry per CDR3 protein. The sample includes approximately 300,000 distinct CDR3 sequences, around a sixth of them seen just once. Specimen: PBMCs or a T cell subset sorted from them (not recorded which). Source of these receptors: a young man who had mild COVID-19 (a few samples of this study predate the infection). Cell type and time point are not known.

This clonotype was observed a handful of times. The rearrangement joins TRBV6-5 to TRBJ1-2; TRBD1 might be the D (6 bases). Deletions cut 4 bases from V and 12 bases from J, with 12 bases between. The CDR3 is 11 amino acids. Germline-derived CDR1 and CDR2 are MNHEY and SVGAGI. The CDR3 nucleotides are TGTGCCAGCAGTTCGGGGGGGGCTGACACCTTC. It translates to CASSSGGADTF.

This clonotype was counted at least ten times. CDR3 loop: CASNLGGSGANVLTF. Written as DNA, the CDR3 is TGTGCCAGCAACTTGGGAGGGTCTGGGGCCAACGTCCTGACTTTC. J is TRBJ2-6 and V is TRBV12-3 or TRBV12-4, with 7 bases fitting TRBD2. The CDR3 sequence is 15 residues long. Germline trimming cut 7 bases from V and 1 base from J; bases unmatched to any gene: 4.

This clonotype was recorded a few times. This chain connects TRBV14 to TRBJ2-5; D is unresolved. The V and J ends lost 4 bases and 5 bases respectively, with 11 bases between them. Germline loops: CDR1 SGHDN, CDR2 FVKESK. The CDR3 sequence is 13 residues long. The CDR3 loop is CASSPRMRETQYF. In nucleotides, the CDR3 is TGTGCCAGCAGCCCAAGGATGCGGGAGACCCAGTACTTC.

The chain's CDR3 is CASSLNAGSSSPLHF. For the CDR3, the DNA is TGTGCCAGCAGCTTAAACGCGGGTTCCAGTTCACCCCTCCACTTT. The chain has TRBV7-3 and TRBJ1-6; no reliable D call. Between the trimmed V and J ends, which lost 1 base and 9 bases, there was a span of 13 bases. The germline CDR1 and CDR2 sequences are SGHTA and FQGTGA. CDR3 length: 15 amino acids.

The V and J genes are TRBV29-1 and TRBJ1-3; no clear D. In germline, CDR1 is SQVTM, CDR2 ANQGSEA. V was pared by 5 bases and J by 2 bases, with 10 bases between. CDR3 length equals 13 residues. CDR3 sequence: CSVWGSAGNTIYF. The CDR3 region has the DNA TGCAGCGTTTGGGGTTCGGCTGGAAACACCATATATTTT.

This clonotype appeared many times. The genes are TRBV29-1 and TRBJ2-3; D is undetermined. The CDR3 has 13 amino acids. Germline lookup yields CDR1 SQVTM and CDR2 ANQGSEA. V lost 2 bases to trimming and J lost 5 bases, with 11 bases between them. The CDR3: CSVEPDPGDTQYF. For the CDR3, the DNA is TGCAGCGTTGAACCCGATCCGGGAGATACGCAGTATTTT.

This clonotype was found a few times. This chain connects TRBV7-2 to TRBJ1-5, with D perhaps TRBD1 (5 bases). The CDR3 has 14 residues. Between the trimmed V and J ends, which lost 7 bases and 2 bases, there was a span of 12 bases. CDR1 is SGHTA and CDR2 is FQGNSA in the germline V gene. The CDR3 sequence: CASNFGGRNQPQHF. For the CDR3, the DNA is TGTGCCAGCAACTTTGGGGGACGCAATCAGCCCCAGCATTTT. Based on the CDR3 plus reference TRBV7-2 and TRBJ1-5, the full variable domain is GAGVSQSPSNKVTEKGKDVELRCDPISGHTALYWYRQSLGQGLEFLIYFQGNSAPDKSGLPSDRFSAERTGGSVSTLTIQRTQQEDSAVYLCASNFGGRNQPQHFGDGTRLSIL.

This chain uses TRBV12-3 or TRBV12-4 with TRBJ1-5, with TRBD1 as a possible D gene (5 bases). Deletions cut 4 bases from V and 2 bases from J, with 9 bases between. This CDR3 is 14 amino acids long. The CDR3: CASSSRDGNQPQHF. The DNA for the CDR3 is TGTGCCAGCAGTTCCCGGGACGGCAATCAGCCCCAGCATTTT.

The sample holds a few counts of this clonotype. This chain uses TRBV7-2 with TRBJ2-2, with 7 bases that match TRBD1. Germline CDR1 and CDR2: SGHTA and FQGNSA. Unmatched junction bases numbered 6, after V lost 2 bases and J lost 0 bases. The CDR3 length is 17 residues. The CDR3 bases are TGTGCCAGCAGCTTACCCCTGAGGGGGCCGAACACCGGGGAGCTGTTTTTT. It specifies CASSLPLRGPNTGELFF. The full variable domain, in which reference TRBV7-2 and TRBJ2-2 provide the parts outside the CDR3, is GAGVSQSPSNKVTEKGKDVELRCDPISGHTALYWYRQSLGQGLEFLIYFQGNSAPDKSGLPSDRFSAERTGGSVSTLTIQRTQQEDSAVYLCASSLPLRGPNTGELFFGEGSRLTVL.

Only a few counts were recorded for this clonotype. The genes are TRBV29-1 and TRBJ2-1; the D is unclear. The germline V gene has CDR1 SQVTM and CDR2 ANQGSEA. This CDR3 has 16 residues. The V gene lost 6 bases and the J gene lost 0 bases, with 18 bases spanning the gap. The CDR3 region is CSVELGIKISYNEQFF. The CDR3 DNA is TGCAGCGTAGAGCTAGGCATCAAGATCTCCTACAATGAGCAGTTCTTC.

This clonotype turned up a few times. This chain links TRBV5-1 with TRBJ2-7; D may be TRBD1 or TRBD2 (5 bases each). Trimming stripped 0 bases from V and 2 bases from J, with 9 bases between. There are 14 residues in the CDR3. From germline, CDR1 is SGHRS and CDR2 YFSETQ. CDR3 DNA sequence: TGCGCCAGCAGCTTGGGTCTGGGGGCCTACGAGCAGTACTTC. This encodes CASSLGLGAYEQYF. Based on the CDR3 plus reference TRBV5-1 and TRBJ2-7, the full variable domain is KAGVTQTPRYLIKTRGQQVTLSCSPISGHRSVSWYQQTPGQGLQFLFEYFSETQRNKGNFPGRFSGRQFSNSRSEMNVSTLELGDSALYLCASSLGLGAYEQYFGPGTRLTVT.

The chain couples TRBV20-1 to TRBJ1-2, with D unresolved. The V and J ends lost 2 bases and 8 bases respectively, with 12 bases between them. Per germline, CDR1 DFQATT and CDR2 SNEGSKA (reference sequence). This CDR3 comprises 12 residues. The CDR3 bases are TGCAGTGCTAGACAAGGAGTAGGCGGCTACACCTTC. Its protein product is CSARQGVGGYTF.

Comment on this clonotype: Compared with germline, one end of the junction differs, possibly owing to a read error. This chain uses TRBV7-2 with TRBJ2-3, with D perhaps TRBD2 (6 bases). Germline CDR1 and CDR2: SGHTA and FQGNSA. This CDR3 contains 15 residues. CDR3 sequence (DNA): TGTGCCAGCAGCTTAATAGCGGTAGGCACATATACGCAGTATTTT. Protein product: CASSLIAVGTYTQYF.

The V and J genes are TRBV20-1 and TRBJ1-1; D gene unclear. Trimming took off 0 bases at V and 1 base at J, with 9 bases between the two ends. The germline V gene has CDR1 DFQATT and CDR2 SNEGSKA (reference sequence). The CDR3 totals 14 residues. The CDR3 bases are TGCAGTGCTAGAGATTTCAAGGCGAACACTGAAGCTTTCTTT. Translating gives CSARDFKANTEAFF.

This clonotype was picked up one time. The CDR3, as DNA: TGTGCCAGCAGCCAAGGTGGCGAGGGCGACGAGCAGTACGTC. Protein: CASSQGGEGDEQYV. The chain is built from TRBV4-2 and TRBJ2-7, with D perhaps TRBD2 (5 bases). The CDR3 contains 14 residues. Germline-derived CDR1 and CDR2 are LGHNA and YNFKEQ. Between the trimmed V and J ends, which lost 1 base and 5 bases, there was a span of 12 bases.

This chain uses TRBV27 with TRBJ1-1; D uncertain. The CDR3 is 13 residues long. Trimming removed 4 bases from V and 7 bases from J, with 13 bases in between. The germline V gene has CDR1 MNHEY and CDR2 SMNVEV (reference sequence). CDR3 sequence reads: CASSSIKTREAFF. In nucleotides, the CDR3 is TGTGCCAGCAGTTCGATAAAAACACGTGAAGCTTTCTTT.

The chain is built from TRBV7-2 and TRBJ1-5; possibly TRBD1 for D (5 bases). CDR3 length: 15 amino acids. Germline V gene data show CDR1 as SGHTA and CDR2 as FQGNSA. With 2 bases removed from V and 5 bases from J, the gap between germline ends came to 13 bases. CDR3 amino acids: CASSLSGGFYQPQHF. The DNA for the CDR3 is TGTGCCAGCAGCTTATCTGGGGGTTTCTATCAGCCCCAGCATTTT.